The 17 T cell receptor beta chains given below trace back to one sample, sequenced in a study of cytotoxic CD8 clonotypes in ibrutinib-treated CLL. The assay was immunoSEQ multiplex PCR, and TCRdb's table has in-frame clones only and misses some. Of approximately 150,000 clones in the sample, around nine tenths were seen once. The starting material was PBMCs, obtained at disease progression, from a patient treated with ibrutinib. These receptors were collected from a human donor with chronic lymphocytic leukemia.

The chain has TRBV7-2 and TRBJ1-1; 11 bases map to TRBD1. The CDR3 consists of 15 residues. Germline CDR1 and CDR2: SGHTA and FQGNSA. The junction had 8 bases not matched to a gene; V was cut back by 5 bases and J by 6 bases. CDR3 coding DNA: TGTGCCAGCAGCCCTTGGGACAGGGGGGTCCCTGAAGCTTTCTTT. Amino acid sequence: CASSPWDRGVPEAFF.

V and J are TRBV19 and TRBJ2-7; D could derive from TRBD1 or TRBD2 (6 bases each). V shed 7 bases and J shed 0 bases, with 16 bases lying between them. The CDR3 contains 15 residues. Per the germline V gene, CDR1 is LNHDA and CDR2 is SQIVND (reference sequence). The CDR3 DNA follows: TGTGCCAGTACTCAAGGAGGGGGTAGCTCCTACGAGCAGTACTTC. Protein: CASTQGGGSSYEQYF.

The chain joins TRBV19 to TRBJ1-3; no firm D call. This CDR3 contains 15 residues. CDR1 and CDR2 from the germline V gene are LNHDA and SQIVND (reference sequence). Trimming removed 4 bases at V and 4 bases at J, with 14 bases between. In DNA, the CDR3 is TGTGCCAGTAGTACCCTCATTTGGAAGGGAAACACCATATATTTT. It specifies CASSTLIWKGNTIYF. Full variable domain (missing parts from reference TRBV19 and TRBJ1-3): DGGITQSPKYLFRKEGQNVTLSCEQNLNHDAMYWYRQDPGQGLRLIYYSQIVNDFQKGDIAEGYSVSREKKESFPLTVTSAQKNPTAFYLCASSTLIWKGNTIYFGEGSWLTVV.

The chain links TRBV18 to TRBJ2-3, with D possibly being TRBD2 (6 bases). Trimming took off 2 bases at V and 0 bases at J, with 12 bases between the two ends. CDR1 and CDR2 from the germline V gene are KGHSH and LQKENI. CDR3 size: 16 residues. CDR3 bases: TGTGCCAGCTCACCATTTCCGGGAGTGAGCACAGATACGCAGTATTTT. As protein: CASSPFPGVSTDTQYF.

This chain uses TRBV5-6 with TRBJ1-1; D ambiguous. Trimming cost V 1 base and J 7 bases, with 14 bases left between them. Germline V CDR1 and CDR2: SGHDT, YYEEEE. The CDR3 sequence is 14 residues long. The CDR3 spells CASSLRRSFLEAFF. The CDR3 coding sequence is TGTGCCAGCAGCTTGAGGCGGTCTTTTCTTGAAGCTTTCTTT.

This clone was found many times. J is TRBJ2-7 and V is TRBV6-5, with no clear D. V lost 2 bases to trimming and J lost 4 bases, with 9 bases between them. CDR3 length equals 13 residues. The germline V gene encodes CDR1 MNHEY and CDR2 SVGAGI. The CDR3 here is CASSYQALYEQYF. CDR3 bases: TGTGCCAGCAGTTACCAGGCACTGTACGAGCAGTACTTC.

The chain combines TRBV7-3 with TRBJ1-2, with 7 bases identical to TRBD1. The CDR3 contains 15 residues. V was pared by 5 bases and J by 3 bases, with 9 bases of the junction left unmatched. CDR1 and CDR2 (germline): SGHTA, FQGTGA. CDR3 sequence: CASSPQGGVDYGYTF. The CDR3 region has the DNA TGTGCCAGCAGCCCTCAGGGGGGCGTTGACTATGGCTACACCTTC.

This sequence joins TRBV18 and TRBJ1-1; 8 bases match TRBD1. This CDR3 has 15 amino acids. The J segment lost 1 base and the V segment lost 2 bases, leaving 3 bases of the junction unmatched. Germline V lookup: CDR1 KGHSH, CDR2 LQKENI. CDR3 DNA: TGTGCCAGCTCACCATCGGGACAGGAGAACACTGAAGCTTTCTTT. It translates to CASSPSGQENTEAFF.

This chain links TRBV5-1 with TRBJ2-1; D is unresolved. V was shortened by 4 bases and J by 8 bases, with 13 bases between the two germline ends. Germline CDR1 reads SGHRS; CDR2 reads YFSETQ. The CDR3 sequence is 13 residues long. DNA for the CDR3: TGCGCCAGCAGCCTCGGTGTACCCGATGAGCAGTTCTTC. It yields the protein CASSLGVPDEQFF.

This chain joins TRBV5-4 and TRBJ2-5, with D possibly being TRBD2 (6 bases). The V and J ends lost 3 bases and 5 bases respectively, with 17 bases between them. CDR3 length: 15 amino acids. CDR1 and CDR2 from the germline V gene are SGHNT and YYREEE (reference sequence). The CDR3 sequence: CASSSPGLMVETQYF. The CDR3 DNA is TGTGCCAGCAGCTCCCCGGGACTGATGGTGGAGACCCAGTACTTC.

This CDR3 reads CASSPRGTHLEQYF. As DNA, the CDR3 is TGTGCCAGCAGCCCCCGGGGAACGCACCTCGAGCAGTACTTC. The J gene is TRBJ2-7, the V gene TRBV11-3, with a tentative D call TRBD2 (5 bases). The germline CDR1 and CDR2 sequences are SGHNT and YENEEA. Trimming cost V 5 bases and J 6 bases, with 17 bases left between them. The CDR3 runs 14 residues.

The V and J genes are TRBV7-9 and TRBJ2-2; 10 nucleotides line up with TRBD1. There are 15 residues in the CDR3. The junction had 6 bases not matched to a gene; V was cut back by 4 bases and J by 7 bases. In germline, CDR1 is SEHNR, CDR2 FQNEAQ (reference sequence). CDR3: CASSYRTGGDGELFF. CDR3 DNA sequence: TGTGCCAGCAGCTACCGGACAGGGGGTGACGGGGAGCTGTTTTTT.

The chain links TRBV27 to TRBJ1-1, with no clear D. The CDR3 length is 13 residues. Trimming shortened V by 0 bases and J by 5 bases, and 7 bases separated the two germline ends. Germline values: CDR1 MNHEY, CDR2 SMNVEV (reference sequence). CDR3: CASSLSGVTEAFF. The CDR3 DNA is TGTGCCAGCAGTTTATCGGGCGTAACTGAAGCTTTCTTT.

This clone was seen only a few times. The chain is built from TRBV4-1 and TRBJ1-4; tentative D call: TRBD1 (5 bases). CDR1 is MGHRA, CDR2 YSYEKL, per germline. The CDR3 length is 15 residues. The V and J ends lost 0 bases and 8 bases respectively, with 13 bases between them. The CDR3 reads CASSQEGAVWEKLFF. CDR3 coding DNA: TGCGCCAGCAGCCAAGAAGGGGCGGTATGGGAAAAACTGTTTTTT.

This rearrangement joins TRBV4-1 to TRBJ2-2; 8 nucleotides agree with TRBD2. CDR1 is MGHRA and CDR2 is YSYEKL in the germline V gene. The V segment lost 8 bases and the J segment 4 bases; nucleotides outside the gene matches: 12. The CDR3 length is 16 residues. The CDR3, as DNA: TGCGCCAGCCGCCGAGGGGAACTAGCGGTCACCGGGGAGCTGTTTTTT. It encodes CASRRGELAVTGELFF.

This chain joins TRBV5-8 and TRBJ1-1; tentative D call: TRBD1 (5 bases). This CDR3 is built from 14 residues. V lost 4 bases and J 1 base, leaving 11 bases between the germline ends. Germline CDR1 and CDR2: SGHTS and YDEGEE. The DNA of the CDR3 is TGTGCCAGCAGCACTCGGAGGGGGAACACTGAAGCTTTCTTT. Protein product: CASSTRRGNTEAFF.

This clone was seen a single time. CDR3 sequence (DNA): TGCGCCAGCAGCTTGGCAGGAGGGAGCGGACTACAAGAGACCCAGTACTTC. Its translation is CASSLAGGSGLQETQYF. The chain couples TRBV5-1 to TRBJ2-5, with D tentatively TRBD2 (6 bases). Germline-derived CDR1 and CDR2 are SGHRS and YFSETQ. This CDR3 is built from 17 residues. The V gene lost 0 bases and the J gene lost 2 bases, with 17 bases spanning the gap. Looking up the rest from reference TRBV5-1 and TRBJ2-5 gives the full variable domain: KAGVTQTPRYLIKTRGQQVTLSCSPISGHRSVSWYQQTPGQGLQFLFEYFSETQRNKGNFPGRFSGRQFSNSRSEMNVSTLELGDSALYLCASSLAGGSGLQETQYFGPGTRLLVL.